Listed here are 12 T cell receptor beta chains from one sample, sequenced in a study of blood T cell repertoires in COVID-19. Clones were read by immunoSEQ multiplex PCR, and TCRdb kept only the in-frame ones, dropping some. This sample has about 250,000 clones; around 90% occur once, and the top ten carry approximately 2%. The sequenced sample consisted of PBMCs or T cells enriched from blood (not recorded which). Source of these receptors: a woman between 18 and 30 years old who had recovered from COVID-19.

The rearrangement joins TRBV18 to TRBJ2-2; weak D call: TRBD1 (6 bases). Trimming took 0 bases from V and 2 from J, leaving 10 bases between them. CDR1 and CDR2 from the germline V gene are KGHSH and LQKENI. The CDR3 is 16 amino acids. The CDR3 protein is CASSPPQGLNTGELFF. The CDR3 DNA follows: TGTGCCAGCTCACCACCCCAGGGGCTAAACACCGGGGAGCTGTTTTTT.

CDR3 sequence: CASSHTGVLHGYTF. The CDR3 region has the DNA TGTGCCAGCAGCCATACAGGGGTCCTTCATGGCTACACCTTC. The chain carries TRBV14 and TRBJ1-2; TRBD1 agrees at 7 bases. CDR3 length: 14 amino acids. Trimming removed 3 bases from V and 6 bases from J; junction bases left unmatched: 7. In germline, CDR1 is SGHDN, CDR2 FVKESK.

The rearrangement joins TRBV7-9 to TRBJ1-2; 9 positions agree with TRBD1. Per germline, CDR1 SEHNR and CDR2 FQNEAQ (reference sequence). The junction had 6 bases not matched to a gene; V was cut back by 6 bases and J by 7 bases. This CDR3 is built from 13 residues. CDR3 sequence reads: CASSGQGSFGYTF. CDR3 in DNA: TGTGCCAGCAGTGGACAGGGGTCGTTTGGCTACACCTTC.

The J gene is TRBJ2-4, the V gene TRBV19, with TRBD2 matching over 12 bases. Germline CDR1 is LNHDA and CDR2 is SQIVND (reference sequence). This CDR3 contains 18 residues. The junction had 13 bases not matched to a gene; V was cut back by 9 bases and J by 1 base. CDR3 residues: CASRRTSGEGGAKNIQYF. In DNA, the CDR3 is TGTGCCAGCCGCAGGACTAGCGGGGAGGGTGGGGCCAAAAACATTCAGTACTTC.

The CDR3 nucleotides read TGTGCCAGCAGCTCCAGGGGTTCCACTGAAGCTTTCTTT. This codes for CASSSRGSTEAFF. The chain employs TRBV13 and TRBJ1-1, with a weak D call TRBD1 (6 bases). The CDR3 is 13 amino acids. Germline CDR1 PRHDT, CDR2 FYEKMQ (reference sequence). V was pared by 4 bases and J by 4 bases, with 10 bases between.

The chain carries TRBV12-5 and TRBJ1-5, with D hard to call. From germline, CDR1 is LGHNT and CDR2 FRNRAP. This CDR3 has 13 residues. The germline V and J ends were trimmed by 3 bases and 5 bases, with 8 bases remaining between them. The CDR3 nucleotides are TGTGCTAGTGGTTTCTGGAGCTATCAGCCCCAGCATTTT. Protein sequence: CASGFWSYQPQHF.

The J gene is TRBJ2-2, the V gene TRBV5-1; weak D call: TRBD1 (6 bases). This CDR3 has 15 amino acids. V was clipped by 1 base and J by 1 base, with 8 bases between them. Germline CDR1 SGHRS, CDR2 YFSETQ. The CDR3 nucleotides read TGCGCCAGCAGCTTGACAGGGAAGAACACCGGGGAGCTGTTTTTT. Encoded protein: CASSLTGKNTGELFF.

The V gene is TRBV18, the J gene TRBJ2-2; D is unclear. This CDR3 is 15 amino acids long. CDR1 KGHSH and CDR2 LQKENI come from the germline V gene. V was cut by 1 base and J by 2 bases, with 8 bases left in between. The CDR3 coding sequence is TGTGCCAGCTCACCACAGACTGCTAACACCGGGGAGCTGTTTTTT. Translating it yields CASSPQTANTGELFF.

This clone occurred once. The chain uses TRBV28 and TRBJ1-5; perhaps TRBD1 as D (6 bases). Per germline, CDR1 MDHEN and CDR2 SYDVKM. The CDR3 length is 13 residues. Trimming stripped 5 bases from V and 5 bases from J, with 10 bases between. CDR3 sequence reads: CASSLWTDQPQHF. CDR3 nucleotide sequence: TGTGCCAGCAGTCTGTGGACAGATCAGCCCCAGCATTTT.

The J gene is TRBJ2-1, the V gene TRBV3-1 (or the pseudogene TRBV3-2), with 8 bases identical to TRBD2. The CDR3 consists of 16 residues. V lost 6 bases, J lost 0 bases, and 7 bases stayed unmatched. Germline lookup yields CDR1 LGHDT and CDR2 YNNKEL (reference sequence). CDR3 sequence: CASSLSGGYSYNEQFF. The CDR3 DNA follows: TGTGCCAGCAGTCTCAGCGGGGGCTACTCCTACAATGAGCAGTTCTTC.

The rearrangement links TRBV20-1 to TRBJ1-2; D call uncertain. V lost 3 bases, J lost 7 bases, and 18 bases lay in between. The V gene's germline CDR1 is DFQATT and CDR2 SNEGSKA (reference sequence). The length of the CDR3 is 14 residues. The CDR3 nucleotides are TGCAGTGCTAGTCCCCATCGGCCAGGTGGTGGCTACACCTTC. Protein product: CSASPHRPGGGYTF.

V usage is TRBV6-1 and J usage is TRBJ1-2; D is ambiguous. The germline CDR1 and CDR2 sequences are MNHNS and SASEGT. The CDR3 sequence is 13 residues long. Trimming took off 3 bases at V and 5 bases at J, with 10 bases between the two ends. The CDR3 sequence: CASSDVQNYGYTF. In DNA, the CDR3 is TGTGCCAGCAGTGACGTCCAGAATTATGGCTACACCTTC.